A single sample is the source of the 2 T cell receptor beta chains below, sequenced in a study of blood T cell repertoires in COVID-19. Measured with immunoSEQ multiplex PCR; TCRdb has only the in-frame clones, and not every one. The sample has 150,000 or so clones; 80% to 90% are singletons. The sequencing input was PBMCs or T cells enriched from blood (not recorded which). The receptors stem from a man aged 50 to 60 who had recovered from COVID-19.

The V call is TRBV6-1, the J call TRBJ1-5; D is unclear. V gave up 2 bases and J gave up 3 bases, with 8 bases separating them. The CDR3 is 14 amino acids. The germline V gene encodes CDR1 MNHNS and CDR2 SASEGT. The CDR3 region has the DNA TGTGCCAGCAGTGAAACGGTTTCCAATCAGCCCCAGCATTTT. Amino acid sequence: CASSETVSNQPQHF.

J is TRBJ1-2 and V is TRBV28; D is undetermined. This CDR3 region has 13 residues. The V gene's germline CDR1 is MDHEN and CDR2 SYDVKM. The V end lost 7 bases, the J end lost 2 bases, and 11 bases lay between the germline ends. The CDR3 DNA reads as TGTGCCAGCAACCCCGAACAGAACTATGGCTACACCTTC. As protein: CASNPEQNYGYTF.